The rows below give T cell receptor beta chains drawn from one sample of a study of identifying expanded T cells in peripheral blood. TCRdb's copy holds only in-frame clones and misses some; the assay was immunoSEQ multiplex PCR. The profile shows about 100,000 clones, 85% to 90% of them singletons. Input material: blood. The receptors here all came from a person aged 18 to 75 in good health. The CDR3 runs from the conserved cysteine through the conserved F or W. D genes are given only for firm matches. The listing skips clone size in some rows; elsewhere it reads once, few, many or a size class.

cdr3_aa	cdr3_nt	v_call	j_call	clone_size	cdr3_length	d_call
CSVGGGRGTEAFF	TGCAGCGTTGGTGGGGGCCGGGGCACTGAAGCTTTCTTT	TRBV29-1	TRBJ1-1	NA	13	NA
CAWSVGLGSRGTQYF	TGTGCCTGGAGTGTTGGCTTAGGGAGCCGGGGTACGCAGTATTTT	TRBV30	TRBJ2-3	NA	15	NA
CASSQEAGGKTQYF	TGCGCCAGCAGCCAAGAGGCGGGGGGAAAGACCCAGTACTTC	TRBV4-1	TRBJ2-5	NA	14	TRBD2
CASSLEGTRQYF	TGTGCCAGCAGCTTAGAAGGCACCCGGCAGTATTTT	TRBV7-2	TRBJ2-3	NA	12	NA
CASSLYAGASSYEQYF	TGTGCCAGCAGTTTATACGCAGGCGCAAGCTCCTACGAGCAGTACTTC	TRBV27	TRBJ2-7	NA	16	NA
CASSVVASGETTDTQYF	TGTGCCAGCAGCGTAGTAGCTAGCGGGGAGACCACAGATACGCAGTATTTT	TRBV9	TRBJ2-3	NA	17	TRBD2
CASSFLGTTDTQYF	TGTGCCAGCAGTTTCCTTGGGACCACAGATACGCAGTATTTT	TRBV27	TRBJ2-3	NA	14	NA
CASSQGGRGGDQPQHF	TGCGCCAGCAGCCAAGGGGGAAGGGGGGGAGATCAGCCCCAGCATTTT	TRBV4-1	TRBJ1-5	NA	16	NA
CASSFDPFSRGNQPQHF	TGTGCCAGCAGCTTCGACCCTTTTAGTAGGGGCAATCAGCCCCAGCATTTT	TRBV5-8	TRBJ1-5	NA	17	NA
CATSQGPMNTEAFF	TGTGCCACTTCTCAGGGGCCCATGAACACTGAAGCTTTCTTT	TRBV19	TRBJ1-1	once	14	NA
CASSQEVLGANTGELFF	TGCGCCAGCAGCCAAGAGGTTCTTGGGGCGAACACCGGGGAGCTGTTTTTT	TRBV4-3	TRBJ2-2	NA	17	NA
CASSMGQGYEQFF	TGTGCCAGTAGTATGGGACAGGGTTATGAGCAGTTCTTC	TRBV19	TRBJ2-1	NA	13	TRBD1
CASYSGGPYEQYF	TGTGCCAGCTATAGCGGGGGCCCCTACGAGCAGTACTTC	TRBV2	TRBJ2-7	NA	13	TRBD2
CASSLGGAIDTGTEAFF	TGTGCCAGCAGCTTAGGGGGGGCGATCGATACGGGCACTGAAGCTTTCTTT	TRBV7-9	TRBJ1-1	NA	17	NA
CASSPTLGTTYNEQFF	TGTGCCAGCAGCCCCACCCTCGGGACTACCTACAATGAGCAGTTCTTC	TRBV7-9	TRBJ2-1	NA	16	TRBD2
CARSFTGQESYEQYF	TGTGCCAGAAGCTTTACGGGACAGGAATCCTACGAGCAGTACTTC	TRBV5-3	TRBJ2-7	once	15	TRBD1
CASSYRLAGNQETQYF	TGCGCCAGCAGCTACCGACTAGCGGGGAATCAAGAGACCCAGTACTTC	TRBV5-1	TRBJ2-5	NA	16	TRBD2
CASSLEGSGGFYEQFF	TGTGCCAGCAGCTTAGAGGGTAGCGGGGGGTTCTATGAGCAGTTCTTC	TRBV7-2	TRBJ2-1	NA	16	TRBD2
CASSTLNSGNTIYF	TGTGCCAGTAGTACCCTCAACTCTGGAAACACCATATATTTT	TRBV19	TRBJ1-3	NA	14	NA
CASSFVAGPREETQYF	TGTGCCAGCAGCTTTGTAGCGGGCCCGAGGGAGGAGACCCAGTACTTC	TRBV11-1	TRBJ2-5	NA	16	TRBD2
CATSSLGYNTEAFF	TGTGCCACCAGCAGTCTTGGCTACAACACTGAAGCTTTCTTT	TRBV15	TRBJ1-1	NA	14	NA
CASSLVAGTDTQYF	TGTGCCAGCAGCTTAGTAGCGGGCACAGATACGCAGTATTTT	TRBV7-6	TRBJ2-3	NA	14	NA
CASRVQTMNTEAFF	TGTGCCAGCAGAGTACAGACCATGAACACTGAAGCTTTCTTT	TRBV7-2	TRBJ1-1	NA	14	NA
CATSSRDNTEAFF	TGTGCCACCAGCAGCCGGGACAACACTGAAGCTTTCTTT	TRBV15	TRBJ1-1	NA	13	NA
CASSQDDGSPQPSGANVLTF	TGTGCCAGCAGCCAAGATGACGGGTCCCCACAGCCCTCTGGGGCCAACGTCCTGACTTTC	TRBV14	TRBJ2-6	NA	20	NA
CASGAGTGGFNEQYF	TGTGCCAGCGGGGCTGGGACAGGGGGCTTCAACGAGCAGTACTTC	TRBV7-2	TRBJ2-7	once	15	TRBD1
CASSQRSGSYEQYF	TGTGCCAGCAGCCAACGTAGCGGTTCCTACGAGCAGTACTTC	TRBV5-6	TRBJ2-7	once	14	NA
CASSLGLIEGGTGELFF	TGTGCCAGCAGCTTAGGCCTAATCGAAGGAGGCACCGGGGAGCTGTTTTTT	TRBV13	TRBJ2-2	NA	17	NA
CASSYEVRNTEAFF	TGTGCCAGCAGTTACGAGGTGAGGAACACTGAAGCTTTCTTT	TRBV6-6	TRBJ1-1	NA	14	NA
CASSLVGGPSNSPLHF	TGTGCCAGCAGCTTGGTGGGGGGTCCTTCTAATTCACCCCTCCACTTT	TRBV5-6	TRBJ1-6	NA	16	NA
CASSYPHASSGNTIYF	TGTGCCAGCAGTTACCCACACGCCAGCTCTGGAAACACCATATATTTT	TRBV6-7	TRBJ1-3	once	16	NA
CASSSLPRDRGQETQYF	TGTGCCAGCAGCTCCCTTCCCCGAGACAGGGGCCAAGAGACCCAGTACTTC	TRBV7-9	TRBJ2-5	NA	17	TRBD1
CSVEGGNEQYF	TGCAGCGTTGAGGGGGGGAACGAGCAGTACTTC	TRBV29-1	TRBJ2-7	NA	11	TRBD2
CASSIGGHDGYTF	TGTGCCAGTAGTATTGGGGGCCACGATGGCTACACCTTC	TRBV19	TRBJ1-2	NA	13	NA
CASSADRVGDTDTQYF	TGTGCCAGCAGCGCAGACAGGGTAGGGGACACAGATACGCAGTATTTT	TRBV21-1	TRBJ2-3	NA	16	NA
CASSLQRMNTEAFF	TGTGCCAGCAGCTTACAACGGATGAACACTGAAGCTTTCTTT	TRBV7-2	TRBJ1-1	NA	14	NA
CASSEALRGEAHHQPQHF	TGTGCCAGCAGTGAAGCGCTTCGGGGAGAGGCACATCATCAGCCCCAGCATTTT	TRBV2	TRBJ1-5	NA	18	NA
CASSLYSGGADEQYF	TGTGCCAGCAGTTTATATAGCGGGGGGGCGGACGAGCAGTACTTC	TRBV6-5	TRBJ2-7	NA	15	TRBD2
CASSDSGTGRYEQFF	TGTGCCAGCAGTGACTCTGGGACAGGGAGGTATGAGCAGTTCTTC	TRBV6-4	TRBJ2-1	NA	15	TRBD1
CATTGTAFYGYTF	TGTGCCACCACCGGGACAGCGTTTTATGGCTACACCTTC	TRBV2	TRBJ1-2	once	13	TRBD1
CASSGDKGAGETQYF	TGTGCCAGCAGTGGGGACAAGGGAGCTGGTGAGACCCAGTACTTC	TRBV6-1	TRBJ2-5	NA	15	NA
CASSFQKNSPLHF	TGTGCCAGCAGCTTTCAAAAAAATTCACCCCTCCACTTT	TRBV7-9	TRBJ1-6	NA	13	NA
CASSWEDRGYEQYF	TGTGCCAGCAGTTGGGAGGACAGGGGCTACGAGCAGTACTTC	TRBV6-6	TRBJ2-7	NA	14	TRBD1
CASSVTENEKLFF	TGTGCCAGCAGCGTCACAGAGAATGAAAAACTGTTTTTT	TRBV11-2	TRBJ1-4	NA	13	NA
CAWNQGANFGEQYF	TGTGCCTGGAATCAGGGGGCGAACTTCGGGGAGCAGTACTTC	TRBV30	TRBJ2-7	NA	14	TRBD1
CASSLFRAATSGANVLTF	TGTGCCAGCAGCTTGTTTCGGGCAGCAACGTCTGGGGCCAACGTCCTGACTTTC	TRBV5-6	TRBJ2-6	NA	18	NA
CAISESIYAGGQFF	TGTGCCATCAGTGAGTCGATCTATGCGGGGGGGCAGTTCTTC	TRBV10-3	TRBJ2-1	few	14	TRBD2
CASSASGGTRPGELFF	TGTGCCAGCAGCGCGAGCGGGGGGACACGGCCCGGGGAGCTGTTTTTT	TRBV13	TRBJ2-2	NA	16	TRBD2
CASSRDQRETQYF	TGCGCCAGCAGTCGAGACCAGCGGGAGACCCAGTACTTC	TRBV5-1	TRBJ2-5	NA	13	NA
CASGPGHLSNQPQHF	TGTGCTAGTGGTCCGGGACACCTTAGCAATCAGCCCCAGCATTTT	TRBV12-5	TRBJ1-5	NA	15	NA
CASRGQAESGYTF	TGTGCCAGCAGGGGACAGGCGGAAAGTGGCTACACCTTC	TRBV28	TRBJ1-2	NA	13	TRBD1